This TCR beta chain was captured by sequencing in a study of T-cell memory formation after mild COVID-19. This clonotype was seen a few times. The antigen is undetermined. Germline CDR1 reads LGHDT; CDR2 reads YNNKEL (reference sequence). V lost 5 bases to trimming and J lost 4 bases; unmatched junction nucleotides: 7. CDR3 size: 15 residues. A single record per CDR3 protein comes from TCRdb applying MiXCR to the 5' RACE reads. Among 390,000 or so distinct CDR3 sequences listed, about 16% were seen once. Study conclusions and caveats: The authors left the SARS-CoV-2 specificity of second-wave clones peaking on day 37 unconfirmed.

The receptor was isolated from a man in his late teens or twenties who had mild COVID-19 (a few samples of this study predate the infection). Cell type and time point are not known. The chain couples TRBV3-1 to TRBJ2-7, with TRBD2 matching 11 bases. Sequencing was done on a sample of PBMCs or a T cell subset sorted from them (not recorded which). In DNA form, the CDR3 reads TGTGCCAGCAGCAAAACTAGCGGGGGAACTTACGAGCAGTACGTC. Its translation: CASSKTSGGTYEQYV.